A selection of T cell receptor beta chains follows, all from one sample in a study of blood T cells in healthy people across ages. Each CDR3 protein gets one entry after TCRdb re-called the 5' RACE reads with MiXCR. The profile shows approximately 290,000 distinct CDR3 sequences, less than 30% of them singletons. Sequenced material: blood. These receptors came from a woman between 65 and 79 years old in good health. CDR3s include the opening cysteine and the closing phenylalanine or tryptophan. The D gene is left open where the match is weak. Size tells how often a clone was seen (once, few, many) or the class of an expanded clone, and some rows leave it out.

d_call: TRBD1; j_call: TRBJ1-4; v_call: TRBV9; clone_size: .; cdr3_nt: TGTGCCAGCAGCGTGGGACAGGTCGGAAATGAAAAACTGTTTTTT; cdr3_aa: CASSVGQVGNEKLFF
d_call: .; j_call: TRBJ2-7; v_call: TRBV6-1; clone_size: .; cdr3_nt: TGTGCCAGCAGTGAAGGCGGGACCTCCCACGAGCAGTACTTC; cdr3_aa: CASSEGGTSHEQYF
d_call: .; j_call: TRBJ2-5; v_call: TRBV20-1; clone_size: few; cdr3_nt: TGCAGTGCTAGAGATCGCCGGAAAACAACTTACGAGCAGCACTTC; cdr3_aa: CSARDRRKTTYEQHF
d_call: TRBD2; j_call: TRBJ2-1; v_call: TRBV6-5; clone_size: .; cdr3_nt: TGTGCCAGCAGTCCTCGAGGGACTACCTACAATGAGCAGTTCTTC; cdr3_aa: CASSPRGTTYNEQFF
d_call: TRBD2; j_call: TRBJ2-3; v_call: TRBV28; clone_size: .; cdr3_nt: TGTGCCAGTGCTAGCGGGAGGGCCTCTAGCACGGATACGCAGTATTTT; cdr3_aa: CASASGRASSTDTQYF
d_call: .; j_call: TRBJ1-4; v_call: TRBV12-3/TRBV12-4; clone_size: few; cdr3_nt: TGTGCCAGCAGTTACGGGGGACGGGGTGAAAAACTGTTTTTT; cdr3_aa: CASSYGGRGEKLFF
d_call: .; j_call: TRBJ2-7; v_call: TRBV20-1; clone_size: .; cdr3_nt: TGCAGTGCTAGCGAGGGAGGCAGATACGAGCAGTACTTC; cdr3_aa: CSASEGGRYEQYF
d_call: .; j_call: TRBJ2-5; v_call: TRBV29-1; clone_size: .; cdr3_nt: TGCGGCGTTGGGCAGGGGGGTTTACAAGAGACCCAGTACTTC; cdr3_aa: CGVGQGGLQETQYF
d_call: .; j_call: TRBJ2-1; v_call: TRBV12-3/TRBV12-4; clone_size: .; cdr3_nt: TGTGCCAGCACCCTGACTAGGGGATACAATGAGCAGTTCTTC; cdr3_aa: CASTLTRGYNEQFF
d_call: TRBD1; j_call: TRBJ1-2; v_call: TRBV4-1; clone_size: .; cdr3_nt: TGCGCCAGCAGCCGGGGGACAGCAACCGACTATGGCTACACCTTC; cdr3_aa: CASSRGTATDYGYTF
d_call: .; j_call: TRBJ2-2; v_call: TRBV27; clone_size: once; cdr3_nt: TGTGCCAGCAGTCCCTCCCCCCCTACTCGGGGCACCGGGGAGCTGTTTTTT; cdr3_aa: CASSPSPPTRGTGELFF
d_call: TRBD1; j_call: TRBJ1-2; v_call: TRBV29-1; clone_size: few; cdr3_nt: TGCAGCGTTGGACAGGGGAAAGATGGCTACACCTTC; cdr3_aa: CSVGQGKDGYTF
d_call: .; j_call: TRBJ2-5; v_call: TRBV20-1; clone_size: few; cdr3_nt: TGCAGTGCAAGGACTTCGAAGACCCAGTACTTC; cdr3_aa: CSARTSKTQYF
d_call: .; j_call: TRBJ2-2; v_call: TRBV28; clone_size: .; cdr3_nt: TGTGCCAGCAGTGAGAACACCGGGGAGCCGTTTTTT; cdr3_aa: CASSENTGEPFF
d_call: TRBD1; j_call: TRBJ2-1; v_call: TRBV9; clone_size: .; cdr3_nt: TGTGCCAGCAGCGGAGGGGGCTACTACAATGAGCAGTTCTTC; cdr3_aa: CASSGGGYYNEQFF
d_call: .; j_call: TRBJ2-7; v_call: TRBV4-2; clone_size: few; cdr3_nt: TGTGCCAGCAGCCAAACAACAGTTTCCTACGAGCAGTACTTC; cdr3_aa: CASSQTTVSYEQYF
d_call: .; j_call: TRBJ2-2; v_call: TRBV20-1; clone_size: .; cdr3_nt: TGCAGTGCAATCGAATACGCCCCTGGGGAGCTGTTTTTT; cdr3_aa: CSAIEYAPGELFF
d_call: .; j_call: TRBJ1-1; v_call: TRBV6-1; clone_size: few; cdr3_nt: TGTGCCAGCAGGAAAGGCCCCTCTATGAACACTGAAGCTTTCTTT; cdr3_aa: CASRKGPSMNTEAFF
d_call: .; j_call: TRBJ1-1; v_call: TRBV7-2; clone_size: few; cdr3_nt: TGTGCCAGCAGCCGGCCGGGTGCAAACACTGAAGCTTTCTTT; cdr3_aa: CASSRPGANTEAFF
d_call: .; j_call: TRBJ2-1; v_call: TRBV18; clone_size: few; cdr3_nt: TGTGCCAGCTCACCTAGTAGAGGGGAGCAGTTCTTC; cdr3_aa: CASSPSRGEQFF
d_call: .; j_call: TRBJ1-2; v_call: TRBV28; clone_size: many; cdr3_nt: TGTGCCAGCAGTTCCCTAGGGGGCTATGGCTACACCTTC; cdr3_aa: CASSSLGGYGYTF
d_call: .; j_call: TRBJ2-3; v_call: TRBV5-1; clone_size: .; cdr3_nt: TGCGCCAGCAGCCCCAGGCTAGCGGCAGGGGAGGTAGGAGATACGCAGTATTTT; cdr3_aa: CASSPRLAAGEVGDTQYF
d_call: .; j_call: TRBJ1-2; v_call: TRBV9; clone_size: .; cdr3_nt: TGTGCCAGCGCCCGCAGTAACTATGGCTACACCTTC; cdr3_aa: CASARSNYGYTF
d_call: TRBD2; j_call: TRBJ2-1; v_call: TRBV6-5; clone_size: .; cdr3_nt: TGTGCCAGCAGCCGCACTAGCGGAGCCTACAATGAGCAGTTCTTC; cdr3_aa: CASSRTSGAYNEQFF
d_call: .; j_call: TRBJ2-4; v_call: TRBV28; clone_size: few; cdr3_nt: TGTGCCAGCACCCCGGGCCTAGGTTTAGCCAAAAACATTCAGTACTTC; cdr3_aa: CASTPGLGLAKNIQYF
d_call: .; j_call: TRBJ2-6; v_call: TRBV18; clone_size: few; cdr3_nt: TGTGCCAGCTCACCGTACAGGCCCCTCGCTGGGGCCAACGTCCTGACTTTC; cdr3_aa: CASSPYRPLAGANVLTF
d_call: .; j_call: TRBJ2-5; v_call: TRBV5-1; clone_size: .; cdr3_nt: TGCGCCAGCAGCTTTCGGGGGTTGGGAGAAGTTTTCTTC; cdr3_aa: CASSFRGLGEVFF
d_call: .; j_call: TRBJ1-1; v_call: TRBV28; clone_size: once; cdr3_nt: TGTGCCAGCAGTTCCCAGGACACTGAAGCTTTCTTT; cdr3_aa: CASSSQDTEAFF
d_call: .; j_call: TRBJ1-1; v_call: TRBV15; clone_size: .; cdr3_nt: TGTGCCACCAGCAGAGAGGGACGGAAGGGAACTGAAGCTTTCTTT; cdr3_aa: CATSREGRKGTEAFF
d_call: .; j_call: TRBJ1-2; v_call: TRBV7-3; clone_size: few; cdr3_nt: TGTGCCAGCAGACGTGACCCCCTTATGGGGGGCTACACCTTC; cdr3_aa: CASRRDPLMGGYTF
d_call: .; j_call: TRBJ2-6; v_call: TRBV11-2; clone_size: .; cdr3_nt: TGTGCCAGCAACGAGGATGGGGCCAACGTCCTGACTTTC; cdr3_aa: CASNEDGANVLTF
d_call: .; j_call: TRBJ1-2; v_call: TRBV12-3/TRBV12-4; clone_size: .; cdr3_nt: TGTGCCAGCTATAGCGGCAGGGTCAACTATGGCTACACCTTC; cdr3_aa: CASYSGRVNYGYTF
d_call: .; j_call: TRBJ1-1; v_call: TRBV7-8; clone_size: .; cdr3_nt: TGTGCCAGCACAGGGCACAAAACTAACACTGAAGCTTTCTTT; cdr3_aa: CASTGHKTNTEAFF
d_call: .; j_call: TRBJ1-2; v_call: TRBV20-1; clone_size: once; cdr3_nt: TGCAGTGCTAGAGACCCCTCATTAGGTGGCTACACCTTC; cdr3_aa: CSARDPSLGGYTF
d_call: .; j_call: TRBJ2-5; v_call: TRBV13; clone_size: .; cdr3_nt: TGTGCCAGCAGCCCCGGGGTAATTGGGACCCAGTACTTC; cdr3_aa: CASSPGVIGTQYF
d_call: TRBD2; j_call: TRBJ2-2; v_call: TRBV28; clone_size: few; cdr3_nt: TGTGCCAGCAGTTTTCACGGACTAGCAGACACCGGGGAGCTGTTTTTT; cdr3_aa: CASSFHGLADTGELFF
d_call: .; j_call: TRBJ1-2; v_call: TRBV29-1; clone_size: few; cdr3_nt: TGCAGCGTTCTTTGGGGGGATGGCTACACCTTC; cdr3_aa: CSVLWGDGYTF
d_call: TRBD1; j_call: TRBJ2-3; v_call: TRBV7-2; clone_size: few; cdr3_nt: TGTGCCAGCAGCTCCGGACAGGGGGCAACAATGGGCAATACGCAGTATTTT; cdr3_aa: CASSSGQGATMGNTQYF
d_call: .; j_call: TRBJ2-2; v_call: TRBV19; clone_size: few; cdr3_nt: TGTGCCAGTAGTCATTCGGATACCGGGGAGCTGTTTTTT; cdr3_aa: CASSHSDTGELFF
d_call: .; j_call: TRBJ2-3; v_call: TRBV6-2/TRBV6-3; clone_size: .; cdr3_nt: TGTGCCAGCAGTTACTCGCACAGCCGAGAAACGCAGTATTTT; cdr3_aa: CASSYSHSRETQYF
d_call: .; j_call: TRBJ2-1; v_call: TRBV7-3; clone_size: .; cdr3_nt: TGTGCCAGCAGCTCCGGACCGAACAATGAGCAGTTCTTC; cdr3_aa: CASSSGPNNEQFF
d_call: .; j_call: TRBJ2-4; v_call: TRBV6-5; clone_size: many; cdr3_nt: TGTGCCAGCAGAGACAGGGCCAAAAACATTCAGTACTTC; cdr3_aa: CASRDRAKNIQYF
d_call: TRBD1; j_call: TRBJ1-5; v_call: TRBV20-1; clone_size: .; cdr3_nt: TGCAGTGCTAGAGATAGAGTAGGGGGCGGTGGACGGAGCAATCAGCCCCAGCATTTT; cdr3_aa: CSARDRVGGGGRSNQPQHF
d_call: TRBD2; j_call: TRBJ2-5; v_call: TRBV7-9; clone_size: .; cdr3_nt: TGTGCCAGCAGCTTCCCCCCGGGACTAGCGGGGGAAGAGACCCAGTACTTC; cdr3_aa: CASSFPPGLAGEETQYF
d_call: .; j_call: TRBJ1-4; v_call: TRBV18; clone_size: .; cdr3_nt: TGTGCCAGCTCACCGAACAGGGAGGGTGAAAAACTGTTTTTT; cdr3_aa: CASSPNREGEKLFF
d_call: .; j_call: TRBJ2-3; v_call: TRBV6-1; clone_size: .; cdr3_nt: TGTGCCAGCAGGTCAAACGGGATAAACACAGATACGCAGTATTTT; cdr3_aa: CASRSNGINTDTQYF
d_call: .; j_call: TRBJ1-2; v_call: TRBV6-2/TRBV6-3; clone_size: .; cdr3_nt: TGTGCCAGCAGTTCGGTGGACACCTATGGCTACACCTTC; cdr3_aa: CASSSVDTYGYTF
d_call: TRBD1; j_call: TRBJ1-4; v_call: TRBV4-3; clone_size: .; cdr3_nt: TGCGCCAGCAGCCGCCTAGGGGGGACAGTTAATGAAAAACTGTTTTTT; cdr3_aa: CASSRLGGTVNEKLFF
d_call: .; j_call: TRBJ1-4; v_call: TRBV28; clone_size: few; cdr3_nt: TGTGCCAGCAGTTTATTTCTAATATTTCGGGAGATGGTAGTACAAGACCCTAATGAAAAACTGTTTTTT; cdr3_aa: CASSLFLIFREMVVQDPNEKLFF
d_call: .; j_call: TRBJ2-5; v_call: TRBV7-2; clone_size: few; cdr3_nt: TGTGCCAGCAGCCCCTCGGGAGTAGAGACCCAGTACTTC; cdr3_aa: CASSPSGVETQYF
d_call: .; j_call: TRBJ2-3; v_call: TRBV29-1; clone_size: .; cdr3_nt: TGCAGCGTTGGGCGCAGGTTTTCTAGCACAGATACGCAGTATTTT; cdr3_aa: CSVGRRFSSTDTQYF
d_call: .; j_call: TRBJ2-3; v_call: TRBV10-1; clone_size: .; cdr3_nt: TGCGCCAGCAGTGGTAGCAGTAGCACAGATACGCAGTATTTT; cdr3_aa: CASSGSSSTDTQYF
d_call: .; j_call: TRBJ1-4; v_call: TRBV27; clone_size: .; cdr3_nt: TGTGCCAGCTACGAGGGGCCTTCTCTGTTTTTT; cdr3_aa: CASYEGPSLFF